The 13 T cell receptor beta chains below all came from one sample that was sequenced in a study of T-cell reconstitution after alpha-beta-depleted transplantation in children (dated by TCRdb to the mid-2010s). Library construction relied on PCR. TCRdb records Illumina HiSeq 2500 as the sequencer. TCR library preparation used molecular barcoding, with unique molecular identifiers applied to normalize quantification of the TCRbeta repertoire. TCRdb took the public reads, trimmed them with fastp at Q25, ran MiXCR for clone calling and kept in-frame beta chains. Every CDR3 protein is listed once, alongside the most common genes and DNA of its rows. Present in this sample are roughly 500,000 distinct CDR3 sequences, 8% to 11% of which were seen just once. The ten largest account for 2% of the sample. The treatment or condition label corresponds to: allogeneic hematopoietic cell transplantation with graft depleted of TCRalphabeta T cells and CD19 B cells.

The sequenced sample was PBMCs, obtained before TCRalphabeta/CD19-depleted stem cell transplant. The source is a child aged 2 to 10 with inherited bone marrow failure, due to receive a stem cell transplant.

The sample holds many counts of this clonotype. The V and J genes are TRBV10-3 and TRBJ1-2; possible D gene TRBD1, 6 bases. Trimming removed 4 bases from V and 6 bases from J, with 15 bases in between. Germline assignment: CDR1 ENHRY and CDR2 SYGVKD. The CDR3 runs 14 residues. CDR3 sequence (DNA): TGTGCCATCAGTGGCCGCAGGGGCGAGGATGGCTACACCTTC. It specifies CAISGRRGEDGYTF.

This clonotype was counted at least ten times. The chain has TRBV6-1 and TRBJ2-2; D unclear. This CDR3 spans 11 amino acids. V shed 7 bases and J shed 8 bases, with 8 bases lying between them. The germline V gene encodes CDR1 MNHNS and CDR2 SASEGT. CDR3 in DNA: TGTGCCAGCACGTACGGTGGGGAGCTGTTTTTT. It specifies CASTYGGELFF.

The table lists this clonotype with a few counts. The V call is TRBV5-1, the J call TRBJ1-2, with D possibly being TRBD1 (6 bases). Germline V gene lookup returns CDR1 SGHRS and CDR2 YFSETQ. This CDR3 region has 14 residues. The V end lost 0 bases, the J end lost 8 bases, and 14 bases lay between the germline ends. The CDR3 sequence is CASSLESGAGGYTF. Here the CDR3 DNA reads TGCGCCAGCAGCTTGGAATCAGGGGCGGGGGGCTACACCTTC.

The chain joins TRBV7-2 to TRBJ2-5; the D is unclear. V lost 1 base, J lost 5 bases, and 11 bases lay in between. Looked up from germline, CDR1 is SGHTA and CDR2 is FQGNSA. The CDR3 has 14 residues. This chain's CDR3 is CASSLESYGETQYF. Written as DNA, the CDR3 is TGTGCCAGCAGCTTAGAGTCCTATGGGGAGACCCAGTACTTC.

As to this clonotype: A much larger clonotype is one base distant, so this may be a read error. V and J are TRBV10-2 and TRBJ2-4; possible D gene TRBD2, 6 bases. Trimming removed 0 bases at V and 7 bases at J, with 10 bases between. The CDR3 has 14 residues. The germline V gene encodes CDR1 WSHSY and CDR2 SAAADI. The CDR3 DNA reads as TGCGCCAGCAGTGAGTCGTCTGCGGGGAACATTCAGTACTTC. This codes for CASSESSAGNIQYF.

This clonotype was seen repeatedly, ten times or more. This CDR3 reads CSVEDDQETQYF. CDR3 in DNA: TGCAGCGTTGAAGATGACCAAGAGACCCAGTACTTC. The chain has TRBV29-1 and TRBJ2-5; D is uncertain. Trimming took off 0 bases at V and 0 bases at J, with 2 bases between the two ends. CDR3 length equals 12 residues. CDR1 is SQVTM and CDR2 is ANQGSEA in the germline V gene.

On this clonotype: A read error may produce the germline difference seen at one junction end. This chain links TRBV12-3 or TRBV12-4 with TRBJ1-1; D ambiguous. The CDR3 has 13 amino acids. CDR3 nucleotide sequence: TGTGCCAGCAGTTTTGATAGGAACACTGACGCTTTCTTT. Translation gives CASSFDRNTDAFF.

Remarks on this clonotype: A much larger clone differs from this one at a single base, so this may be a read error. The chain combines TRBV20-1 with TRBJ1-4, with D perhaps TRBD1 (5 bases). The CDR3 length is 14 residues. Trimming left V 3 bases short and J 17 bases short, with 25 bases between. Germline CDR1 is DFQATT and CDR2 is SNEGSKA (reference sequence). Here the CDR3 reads CSASLEGPLGNLFF. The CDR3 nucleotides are TGCAGTGCTAGTCTCGAGGGGCCCCTCGGTAACCTCTTTTTT.

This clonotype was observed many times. DNA of the CDR3: TGTGCCAGCAGTAGAGAAGCGGAGGGGCTAGACAATGAGCAGTTCTTC. Translated, it gives CASSREAEGLDNEQFF. The gene calls are TRBV12-3 or TRBV12-4 and TRBJ2-1, with D maybe TRBD2 (6 bases). The CDR3 extends over 16 amino acids. Trimming shortened V by 5 bases and J by 5 bases, and 19 bases separated the two germline ends.

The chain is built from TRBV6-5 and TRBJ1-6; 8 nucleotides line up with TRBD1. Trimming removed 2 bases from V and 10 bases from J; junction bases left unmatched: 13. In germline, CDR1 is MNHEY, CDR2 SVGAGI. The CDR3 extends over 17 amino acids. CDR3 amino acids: CASSYALYSQGGSPLHF. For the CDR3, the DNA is TGTGCCAGCAGTTACGCGTTGTATTCACAGGGGGGATCACCCCTCCACTTT.

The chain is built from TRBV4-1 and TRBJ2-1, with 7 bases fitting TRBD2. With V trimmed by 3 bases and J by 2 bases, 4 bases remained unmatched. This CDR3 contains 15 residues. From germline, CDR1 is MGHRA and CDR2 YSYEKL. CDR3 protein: CASSQLAVTYNEQFF. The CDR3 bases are TGCGCCAGCAGCCAGCTAGCGGTGACCTACAATGAGCAGTTCTTC.

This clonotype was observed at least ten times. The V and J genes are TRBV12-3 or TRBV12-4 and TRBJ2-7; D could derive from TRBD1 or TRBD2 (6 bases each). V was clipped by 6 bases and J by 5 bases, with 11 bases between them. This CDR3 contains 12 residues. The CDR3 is CASRQGGNEQYF. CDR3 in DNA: TGTGCCAGCAGACAGGGCGGGAACGAGCAGTACTTC.

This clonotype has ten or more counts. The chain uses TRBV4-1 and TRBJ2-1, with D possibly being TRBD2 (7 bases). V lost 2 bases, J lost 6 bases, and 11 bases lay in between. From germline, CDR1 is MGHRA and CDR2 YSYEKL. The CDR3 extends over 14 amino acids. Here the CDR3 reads CASSQKGGSNEQFF. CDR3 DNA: TGCGCCAGCAGCCAAAAGGGGGGGAGCAATGAGCAGTTCTTC.